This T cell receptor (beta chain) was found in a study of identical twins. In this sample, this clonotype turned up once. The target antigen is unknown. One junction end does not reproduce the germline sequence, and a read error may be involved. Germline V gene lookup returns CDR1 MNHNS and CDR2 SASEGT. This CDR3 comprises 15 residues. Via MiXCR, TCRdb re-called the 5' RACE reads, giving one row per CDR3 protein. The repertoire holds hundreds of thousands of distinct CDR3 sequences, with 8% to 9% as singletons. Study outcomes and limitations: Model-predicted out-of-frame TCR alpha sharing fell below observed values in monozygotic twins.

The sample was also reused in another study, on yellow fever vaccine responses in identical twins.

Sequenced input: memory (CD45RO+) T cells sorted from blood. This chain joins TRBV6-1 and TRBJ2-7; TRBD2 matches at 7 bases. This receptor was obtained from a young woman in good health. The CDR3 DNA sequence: TGTACCAGCAGTCCGAGTTTGGGAGGGTCCTACGAGCAGTACTTC. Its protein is CTSSPSLGGSYEQYF.